This T cell receptor (beta chain) was sequenced for a study of T cell repertoires in cytomegalovirus infection. Turning to the study itself: From public TCR beta signatures came an indication of both CMV infection and matching HLA type.

Broader study findings: Carriers of CMV and the relevant HLA type were discriminated by public TCR beta frequency. HLA-C-restricted CMV-specific TCR beta clonotypes prevailed in the ex vivo response.

This clonotype appeared many times. Antigen specificity is unknown. From the reads, TCRdb called clonotypes with MiXCR, one entry per CDR3 protein. The table includes roughly 230,000 distinct CDR3 sequences, over 15% detected once. The TCR comes from a human donor in good health (CMV status not recorded). Some clones in this sample may be carry-over from other donors' samples. The specimen was CD8+ T cells from PBMCs.

The CDR3 nucleotides are TGTGCCAGCAGCTCCGGGTACTCTTCGGGCAATCAGCCCCAGCATTTT. It encodes CASSSGYSSGNQPQHF. The chain employs TRBV7-8 and TRBJ1-5; no clear D. The V gene lost 4 bases and the J gene lost 2 bases, with 15 bases spanning the gap. Germline assignment: CDR1 SGHVS and CDR2 FQNEAQ. The CDR3 has 16 amino acids.